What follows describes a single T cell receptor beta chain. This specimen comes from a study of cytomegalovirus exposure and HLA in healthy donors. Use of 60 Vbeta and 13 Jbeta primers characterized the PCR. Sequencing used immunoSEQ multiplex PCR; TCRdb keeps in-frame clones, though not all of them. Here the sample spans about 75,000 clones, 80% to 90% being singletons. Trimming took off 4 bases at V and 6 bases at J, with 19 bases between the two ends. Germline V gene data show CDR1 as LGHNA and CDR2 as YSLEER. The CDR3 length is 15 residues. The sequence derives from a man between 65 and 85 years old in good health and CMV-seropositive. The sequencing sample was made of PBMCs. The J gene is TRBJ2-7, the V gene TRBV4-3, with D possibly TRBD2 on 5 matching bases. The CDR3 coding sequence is TGCGCCAGCAGCCCCGACCGAGGGTGGAACGGCGAGCAGTACTTC. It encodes CASSPDRGWNGEQYF.